Each of the 9 T cell receptor beta chains below was sequenced from the same sample in a study of T cells expressing NK-cell markers. TCRdb re-called the 5' RACE reads; every CDR3 protein appears as one record, without DNA. The sample's table shows roughly 390,000 distinct CDR3 sequences. The sample comprised blood T cells: a sorted CD56 or NKG2C T cell subset, CD4+ or CD8+ T cells, or bulk PBMC T cells (not recorded which). Receptor source: a man between 18 and 69 years old in good health.

The gene calls are TRBV7-2 and TRBJ2-2. This CDR3 is built from 13 residues. Germline V CDR1 and CDR2: SGHTA, FQGNSA. The CDR3 here is CASSTSHTGELFF.

This rearrangement joins TRBV2 to TRBJ2-7; TCRdb returns TRBD1, unconfirmable since there is no DNA. CDR1 and CDR2 (germline): SNHLY, FYNNEI. The CDR3 loop spans 14 amino acids. The CDR3 region is CASSVGGASYEQYF. Full variable domain (missing parts from reference TRBV2 and TRBJ2-7): EPEVTQTPSHQVTQMGQEVILRCVPISNHLYFYWYRQILGQKVEFLVSFYNNEISEKSEIFDDQFSVERPDGSNFTLKIRSTKLEDSAMYFCASSVGGASYEQYFGPGTRLTVT.

The gene calls are TRBV5-1 and TRBJ2-7; TCRdb's D call of TRBD2 is untestable without DNA. Germline CDR1 is SGHRS and CDR2 is YFSETQ. The CDR3 is 15 amino acids. CDR3 sequence: CASSLTSGGFYEQYF.

The chain links TRBV6-5 to TRBJ2-1; TCRdb returns TRBD1, unconfirmable since there is no DNA. The CDR3 sequence is 15 residues long. Looked up from germline, CDR1 is MNHEY and CDR2 is SVGAGI. The chain's CDR3 is CASSYSRQGGREQFF.

The chain couples TRBV7-2 to TRBJ1-1. CDR1 is SGHTA, CDR2 FQGNSA, per germline. This CDR3 comprises 14 residues. This chain's CDR3 is CASSPTAMNTEAFF.

The chain carries TRBV2 and TRBJ1-2; the D call of TRBD1 rests on TCRdb alone, since no DNA is present to check it. Germline V gives CDR1 SNHLY, CDR2 FYNNEI. CDR3 length: 15 residues. The CDR3 loop is CASSGARRANYGYTF.

The V call is TRBV3-1, the J call TRBJ2-3; TCRdb proposes TRBD1, but this gene call is untestable without DNA. CDR3 length: 16 amino acids. The germline gives CDR1 LGHDT, CDR2 YNNKEL (reference sequence). This CDR3 is CASSRSGQGNTDTQYF.

The chain combines TRBV20-1 with TRBJ1-5. Germline V gene data show CDR1 as DFQATT and CDR2 as SNEGSKA (reference sequence). The CDR3 spans 13 residues. CDR3 sequence reads: CSASSSTDQPQHF.

The chain recombines TRBV12-3 or TRBV12-4 with TRBJ1-4. The CDR3 has 13 residues. This CDR3 reads CASSLALGGKLFF.